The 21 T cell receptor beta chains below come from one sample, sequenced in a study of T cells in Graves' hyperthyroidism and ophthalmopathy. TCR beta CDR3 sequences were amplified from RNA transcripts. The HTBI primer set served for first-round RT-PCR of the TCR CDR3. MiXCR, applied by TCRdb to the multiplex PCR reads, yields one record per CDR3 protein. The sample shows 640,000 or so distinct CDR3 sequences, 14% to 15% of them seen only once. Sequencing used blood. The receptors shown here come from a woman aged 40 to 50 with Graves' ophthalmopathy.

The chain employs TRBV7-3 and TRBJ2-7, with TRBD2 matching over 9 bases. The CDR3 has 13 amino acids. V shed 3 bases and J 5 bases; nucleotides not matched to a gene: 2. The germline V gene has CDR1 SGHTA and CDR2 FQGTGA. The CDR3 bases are TGTGCCAGCAGCTTTGGACTAGCGAACGAGCAGTACTTC. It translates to CASSFGLANEQYF.

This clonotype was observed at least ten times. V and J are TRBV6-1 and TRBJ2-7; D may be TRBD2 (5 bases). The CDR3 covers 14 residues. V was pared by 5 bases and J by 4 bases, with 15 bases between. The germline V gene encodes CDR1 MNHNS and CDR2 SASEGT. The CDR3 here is CASSSRLAVYEQYF. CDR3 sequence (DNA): TGTGCCAGCAGTAGCAGGCTAGCAGTGTACGAGCAGTACTTC.

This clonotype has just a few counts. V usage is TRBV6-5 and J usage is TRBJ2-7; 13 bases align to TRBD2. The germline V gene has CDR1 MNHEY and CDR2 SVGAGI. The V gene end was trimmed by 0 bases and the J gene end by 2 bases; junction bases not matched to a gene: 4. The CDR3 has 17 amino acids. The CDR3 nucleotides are TGTGCCAGCAGTTACTCAGGGGGGACTAGCGGGACCTACGAGCAGTACTTC. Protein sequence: CASSYSGGTSGTYEQYF.

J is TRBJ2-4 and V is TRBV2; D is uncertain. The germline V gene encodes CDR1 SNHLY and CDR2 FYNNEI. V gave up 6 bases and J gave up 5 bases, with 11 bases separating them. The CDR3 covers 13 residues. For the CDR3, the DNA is TGTGCCAGCAGGGTAGGCGGTCAAAACATTCAGTACTTC. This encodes CASRVGGQNIQYF.

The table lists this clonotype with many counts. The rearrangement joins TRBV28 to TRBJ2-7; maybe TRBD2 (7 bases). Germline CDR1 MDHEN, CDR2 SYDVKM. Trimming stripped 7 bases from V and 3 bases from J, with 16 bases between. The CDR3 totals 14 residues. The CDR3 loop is CASISRGGLYEQYF. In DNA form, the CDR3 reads TGTGCCAGCATCTCTAGGGGGGGCCTCTACGAGCAGTACTTC.

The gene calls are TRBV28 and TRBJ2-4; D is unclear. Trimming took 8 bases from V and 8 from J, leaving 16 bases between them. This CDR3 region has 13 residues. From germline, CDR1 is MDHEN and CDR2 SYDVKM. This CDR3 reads CASGPDGWDIQYF. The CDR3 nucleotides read TGTGCCAGCGGACCAGACGGGTGGGACATTCAGTACTTC. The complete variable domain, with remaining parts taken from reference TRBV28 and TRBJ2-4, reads DVKVTQSSRYLVKRTGEKVFLECVQDMDHENMFWYRQDPGLGLRLIYFSYDVKMKEKGDIPEGYSVSREKKERFSLILESASTNQTSMYLCASGPDGWDIQYFGAGTRLSVL.

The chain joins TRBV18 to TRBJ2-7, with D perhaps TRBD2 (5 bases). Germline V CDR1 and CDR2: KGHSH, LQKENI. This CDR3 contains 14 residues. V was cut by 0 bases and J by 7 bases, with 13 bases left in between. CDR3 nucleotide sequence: TGTGCCAGCTCACCACCCCTTGGAGGCGGTGAGCAGTACTTC. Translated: CASSPPLGGGEQYF.

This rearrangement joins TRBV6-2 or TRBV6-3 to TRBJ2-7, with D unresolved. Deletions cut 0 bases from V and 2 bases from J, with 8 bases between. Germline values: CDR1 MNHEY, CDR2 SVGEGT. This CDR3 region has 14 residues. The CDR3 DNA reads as TGTGCCAGCAGTTACTCGAGTCCCCCCTACGAGCAGTACTTC. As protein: CASSYSSPPYEQYF.

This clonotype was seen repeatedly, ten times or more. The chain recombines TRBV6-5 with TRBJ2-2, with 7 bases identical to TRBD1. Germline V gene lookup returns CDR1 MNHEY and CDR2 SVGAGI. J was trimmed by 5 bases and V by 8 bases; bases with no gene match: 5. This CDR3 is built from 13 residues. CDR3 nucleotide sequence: TGTGCCAGCCGCTTCAGGGGGACCGGGGAGCTGTTTTTT. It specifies CASRFRGTGELFF.

The CDR3 sequence: CASSTGQCNTEAFF. The CDR3 coding sequence is TGTGCCAGTAGTACCGGACAGTGCAACACTGAAGCTTTCTTT. This sequence joins TRBV19 and TRBJ1-1, with D tentatively TRBD1 (6 bases). CDR3 length: 14 amino acids. CDR1 and CDR2 (germline): LNHDA, SQIVND (reference sequence). With 4 bases removed from V and 2 bases from J, the gap between germline ends came to 11 bases.

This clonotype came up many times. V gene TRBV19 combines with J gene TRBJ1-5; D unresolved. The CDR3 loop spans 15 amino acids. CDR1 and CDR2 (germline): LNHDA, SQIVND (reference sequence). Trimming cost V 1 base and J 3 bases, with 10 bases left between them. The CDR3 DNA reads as TGTGCCAGTAGTATAGGGCAGGTTAACAATCAGCCCCAGCATTTT. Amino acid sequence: CASSIGQVNNQPQHF.

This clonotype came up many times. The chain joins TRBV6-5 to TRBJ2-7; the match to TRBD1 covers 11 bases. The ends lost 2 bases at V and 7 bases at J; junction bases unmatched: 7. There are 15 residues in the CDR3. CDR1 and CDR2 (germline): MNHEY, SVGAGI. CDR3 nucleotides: TGTGCCAGCAGTTACCCCGGACAGGGGGCTGGGGAGCAGTACTTC. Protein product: CASSYPGQGAGEQYF.

This CDR3 reads CASSARTRHF. The DNA for the CDR3 is TGTGCCAGCAGTGCCCGGACAAGGCATTTT. The rearrangement joins TRBV28 to TRBJ1-5; the D gene is possibly TRBD1 (5 bases). Per germline, CDR1 MDHEN and CDR2 SYDVKM. The CDR3 runs 10 residues. V was pared by 5 bases and J by 15 bases, with 11 bases between.

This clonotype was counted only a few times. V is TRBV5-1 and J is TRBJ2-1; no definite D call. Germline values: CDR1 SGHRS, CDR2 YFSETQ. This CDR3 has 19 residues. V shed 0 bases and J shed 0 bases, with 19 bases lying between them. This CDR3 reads CASSLVTGSVTRSYNEQFF. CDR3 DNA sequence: TGCGCCAGCAGCTTGGTGACGGGCAGCGTCACACGCTCCTACAATGAGCAGTTCTTC.

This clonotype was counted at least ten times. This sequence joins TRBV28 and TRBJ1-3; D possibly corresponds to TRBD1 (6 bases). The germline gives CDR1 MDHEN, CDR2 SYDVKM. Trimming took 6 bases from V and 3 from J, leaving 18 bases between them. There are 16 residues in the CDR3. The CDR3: CASSPLPQGFGNTIYF. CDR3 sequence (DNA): TGTGCCAGCAGCCCTTTGCCACAGGGATTTGGAAACACCATATATTTT.

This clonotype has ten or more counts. The CDR3 loop reads CATSRDLLADYEQYF. CDR3 nucleotide sequence: TGTGCCACCAGCAGAGATCTATTAGCGGACTACGAGCAGTACTTC. The rearrangement uses TRBV15 and TRBJ2-7, with D perhaps TRBD2 (6 bases). This CDR3 has 15 amino acids. V shed 0 bases and J shed 3 bases, with 12 bases lying between them. CDR1 and CDR2 from the germline V gene are LNHNV and YYDKDF (reference sequence).

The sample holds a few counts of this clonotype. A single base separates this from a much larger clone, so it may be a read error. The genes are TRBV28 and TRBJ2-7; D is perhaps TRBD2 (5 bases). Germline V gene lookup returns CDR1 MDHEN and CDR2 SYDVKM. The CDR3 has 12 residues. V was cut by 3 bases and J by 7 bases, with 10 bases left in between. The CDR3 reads CASSFVGREQYF. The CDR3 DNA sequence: TGTGCCAGCAGTTTTGTAGGGAGAGAGCAGTACTTC.

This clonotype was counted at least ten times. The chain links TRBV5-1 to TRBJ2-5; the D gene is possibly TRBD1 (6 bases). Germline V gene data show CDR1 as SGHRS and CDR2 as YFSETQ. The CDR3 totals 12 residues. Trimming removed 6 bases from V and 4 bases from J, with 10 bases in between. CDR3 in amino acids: CASKADRETQYF. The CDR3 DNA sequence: TGCGCCAGCAAGGCGGACAGAGAGACCCAGTACTTC.

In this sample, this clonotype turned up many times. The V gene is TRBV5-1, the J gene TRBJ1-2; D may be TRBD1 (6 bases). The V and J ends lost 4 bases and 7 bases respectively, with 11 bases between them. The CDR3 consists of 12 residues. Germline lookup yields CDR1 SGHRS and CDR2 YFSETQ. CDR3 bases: TGCGCCAGCAGCCCAGGAGGGGGTGGCTACACCTTC. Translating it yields CASSPGGGGYTF.

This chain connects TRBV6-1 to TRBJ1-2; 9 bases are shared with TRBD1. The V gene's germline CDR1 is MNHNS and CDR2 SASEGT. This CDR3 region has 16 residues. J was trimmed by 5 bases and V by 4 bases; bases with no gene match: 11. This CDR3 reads CASSATTGGLIYGYTF. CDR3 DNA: TGTGCCAGCAGTGCTACCACAGGGGGCTTAATATATGGCTACACCTTC.

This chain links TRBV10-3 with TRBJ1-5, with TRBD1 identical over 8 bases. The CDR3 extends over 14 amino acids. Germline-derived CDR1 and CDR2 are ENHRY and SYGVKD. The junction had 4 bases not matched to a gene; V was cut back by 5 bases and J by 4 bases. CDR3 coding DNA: TGTGCCATCAGTCGGGGACAGGAAAATCAGCCCCAGCATTTT. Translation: CAISRGQENQPQHF.